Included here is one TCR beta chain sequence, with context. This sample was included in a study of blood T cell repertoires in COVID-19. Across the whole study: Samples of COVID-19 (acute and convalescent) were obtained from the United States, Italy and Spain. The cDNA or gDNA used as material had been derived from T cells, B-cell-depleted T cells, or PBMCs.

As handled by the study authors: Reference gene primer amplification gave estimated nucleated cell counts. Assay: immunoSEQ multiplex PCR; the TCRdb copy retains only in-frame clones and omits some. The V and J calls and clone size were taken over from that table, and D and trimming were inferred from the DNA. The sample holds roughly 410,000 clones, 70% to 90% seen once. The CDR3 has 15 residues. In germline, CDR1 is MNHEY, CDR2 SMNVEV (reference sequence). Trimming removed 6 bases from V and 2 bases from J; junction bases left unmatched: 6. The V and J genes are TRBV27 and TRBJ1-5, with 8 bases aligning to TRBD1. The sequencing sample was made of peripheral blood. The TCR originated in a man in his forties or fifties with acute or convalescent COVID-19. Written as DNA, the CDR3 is TGTGCCAGCAGAAGAGGACAGGGAGGCAATCAGCCCCAGCATTTT. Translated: CASRRGQGGNQPQHF.